The rows below give T cell receptor beta chains drawn from one sample of a study of somatic mutations in cytotoxic T cells in rheumatoid arthritis. Some clones are missing from TCRdb's copy, which holds only in-frame ones; the method was immunoSEQ multiplex PCR. The sample has some 20,000 clones, 85% to 90% seen once. The sample taken for sequencing was CD8+ T cells sorted from blood. The receptors come from a woman aged 50 to 60 in good health. Both conserved end residues are part of each CDR3. The order of the fields is CDR3 DNA, CDR3 protein, J gene, V gene, clone size, D gene. D genes are given only for firm matches. Clone size is given for some rows only: seen once, a few or many times, or a class if the clone is expanded.

DNA: TGTGCCAGCAGTGGAGACTACCCCTACGAGCAGTACTTC
CDR3: CASSGDYPYEQYF
J: TRBJ2-7
V: TRBV2
size: NA
D: NA

DNA: TGCGCCAGCAGCCGGGATACTCCGGATACGCAGTATTTT
CDR3: CASSRDTPDTQYF
J: TRBJ2-3
V: TRBV4-3
size: NA
D: NA

DNA: TGTGCCAGCAGCTCGCAGACAGGTGGGACCTTC
CDR3: CASSSQTGGTF
J: TRBJ1-2
V: TRBV7-9
size: NA
D: NA

DNA: TGTGCCAGCAGCTTAGTGACGGGGCCCGGGGAGCTGTTTTTT
CDR3: CASSLVTGPGELFF
J: TRBJ2-2
V: TRBV7-9
size: NA
D: NA

DNA: TGCAGCGTTGAAGACAGTAACTATGGCTACACCTTC
CDR3: CSVEDSNYGYTF
J: TRBJ1-2
V: TRBV29-1
size: NA
D: NA

DNA: TGTGCCAGCAGTCCGAGTCTGGACTATGGCTACACCTTC
CDR3: CASSPSLDYGYTF
J: TRBJ1-2
V: TRBV27
size: NA
D: NA

DNA: TGTGCCAGCAGTTTAGGCTCTGGGGGTACGCAGTATTTT
CDR3: CASSLGSGGTQYF
J: TRBJ2-3
V: TRBV27
size: NA
D: NA

DNA: TGTGCCAGCAGCTTGGGGACAGGGACGTATCAGCCCCAGCATTTT
CDR3: CASSLGTGTYQPQHF
J: TRBJ1-5
V: TRBV5-6
size: NA
D: TRBD1

DNA: TGTGCCACTTTTACCGCTAACTATGGCTACACCTTC
CDR3: CATFTANYGYTF
J: TRBJ1-2
V: TRBV10-3
size: NA
D: NA

DNA: TGTGCCAGCAGTGAGGCGGGGGGGACAGGGGCAGATACGCAGTATTTT
CDR3: CASSEAGGTGADTQYF
J: TRBJ2-3
V: TRBV6-1
size: NA
D: NA

DNA: TGTGCCAGCAGATTTACCCCGGTACAGTCCTTGAACACTGAAGCTTTCTTT
CDR3: CASRFTPVQSLNTEAFF
J: TRBJ1-1
V: TRBV5-8
size: NA
D: NA

DNA: TGTGCCAGCTACTCCCCCACAGACCCCTCTGGAAACACCATATATTTT
CDR3: CASYSPTDPSGNTIYF
J: TRBJ1-3
V: TRBV27
size: once
D: NA

DNA: TGTGCCAGCAGCGTAGAAGGGAGCTCCTACGAGCAGTACTTC
CDR3: CASSVEGSSYEQYF
J: TRBJ2-7
V: TRBV9
size: few
D: NA

DNA: TGCGCCAGCAGCTTGGACCTCGGGCCCTCCGGGGGCTACACCTTC
CDR3: CASSLDLGPSGGYTF
J: TRBJ1-2
V: TRBV5-1
size: NA
D: NA

DNA: TGCGCCAGCAGCCAAGGGTCCAGGGACGTCTATGGCTACACCTTC
CDR3: CASSQGSRDVYGYTF
J: TRBJ1-2
V: TRBV4-1
size: once
D: NA

DNA: TGTGCCAGCAGCCCGCGTGGAGATGAGCAGTTCTTC
CDR3: CASSPRGDEQFF
J: TRBJ2-1
V: TRBV9
size: NA
D: NA

DNA: TGCGCCAGCAGCCAAGCCCCAGGGGTAAACATTCAGTACTTC
CDR3: CASSQAPGVNIQYF
J: TRBJ2-4
V: TRBV4-3
size: NA
D: NA

DNA: TGCGCCAGCAGCCAAGTCGGGACAGTTAACACCGGGGAGCTGTTTTTT
CDR3: CASSQVGTVNTGELFF
J: TRBJ2-2
V: TRBV4-1
size: few
D: TRBD1

DNA: TGTGCCAGCAGCTTAGGGGTCCGAACCGCGATTGTGCATGGCTACACCTTC
CDR3: CASSLGVRTAIVHGYTF
J: TRBJ1-2
V: TRBV7-2
size: NA
D: NA

DNA: TGTGCCAGCAGCACCGGGACAGGGGGCCTCACCGGGGAGCTGTTTTTT
CDR3: CASSTGTGGLTGELFF
J: TRBJ2-2
V: TRBV27
size: NA
D: TRBD1

DNA: TGCGCCAGCAGCTTGGCCGTCAGGGGAGTATCCTACAATGAGCAGTTCTTC
CDR3: CASSLAVRGVSYNEQFF
J: TRBJ2-1
V: TRBV5-1
size: NA
D: NA

DNA: TGTGCCTCCAGCCGGGACTCCTTTAACAATGAGCAGTTCTTC
CDR3: CASSRDSFNNEQFF
J: TRBJ2-1
V: TRBV19
size: NA
D: NA

DNA: TGTGCCAGCAGACTCTCCGGGACAGGGGGGAACACAGATACGCAGTATTTT
CDR3: CASRLSGTGGNTDTQYF
J: TRBJ2-3
V: TRBV25-1
size: NA
D: TRBD1

DNA: TGTGCCAGCAGCTTAGGGGGAGGCAATGAGCAGTTCTTC
CDR3: CASSLGGGNEQFF
J: TRBJ2-1
V: TRBV7-9
size: NA
D: NA

DNA: TGTGCCAGCAGCGTAGACGGAGGATTTAGCACAGATACGCAGTATTTT
CDR3: CASSVDGGFSTDTQYF
J: TRBJ2-3
V: TRBV9
size: NA
D: NA

DNA: TGTGCCAGCAGCCCCGCAGGGACTAGGGGGCAAGAGACCCAGTACTTC
CDR3: CASSPAGTRGQETQYF
J: TRBJ2-5
V: TRBV11-2
size: NA
D: TRBD2

DNA: TGCAGTGCTGGGGACCTCTATGGCTACACCTTC
CDR3: CSAGDLYGYTF
J: TRBJ1-2
V: TRBV20-1
size: NA
D: NA

DNA: TGTGCCAGCAGCACCGGGACTAGCGGGGGGGACTACAATGAGCAGTTCTTC
CDR3: CASSTGTSGGDYNEQFF
J: TRBJ2-1
V: TRBV6-4
size: NA
D: TRBD2

DNA: TGTGCCAGCAGCCAAGATGCGGGGTGGAACACTGAAGCTTTCTTT
CDR3: CASSQDAGWNTEAFF
J: TRBJ1-1
V: TRBV14
size: NA
D: NA

DNA: TGTGCCAGCAGCTCCCCGTCGGGCAGAGCTAACTATGGCTACACCTTC
CDR3: CASSSPSGRANYGYTF
J: TRBJ1-2
V: TRBV7-6
size: few
D: NA

DNA: TGCGCCAGCAGCCTAGCGGGGGGGAATGAGCAGTTCTTC
CDR3: CASSLAGGNEQFF
J: TRBJ2-1
V: TRBV5-1
size: NA
D: TRBD2

DNA: TGTGCCAGTAGTATAGGGGGTGGGACTGAAGCTTTCTTT
CDR3: CASSIGGGTEAFF
J: TRBJ1-1
V: TRBV19
size: medium-sized
D: NA

DNA: TGTGCCAGCAGTTATGGAGAGGGGAGCTATGGCTACACCTTC
CDR3: CASSYGEGSYGYTF
J: TRBJ1-2
V: TRBV6-5
size: NA
D: NA

DNA: TGTGCCAGCAGCTTGGCTAGCGGGGGGAAAGATACGCAGTATTTT
CDR3: CASSLASGGKDTQYF
J: TRBJ2-3
V: TRBV7-2
size: NA
D: TRBD2

DNA: TGTGCCAGCAGTTACGAAGGAAACACCATATATTTT
CDR3: CASSYEGNTIYF
J: TRBJ1-3
V: TRBV6-5
size: NA
D: NA

DNA: TGTGCCAGTAGTCCAGGGAGTCAGCCCCAGCATTTT
CDR3: CASSPGSQPQHF
J: TRBJ1-5
V: TRBV19
size: NA
D: NA

DNA: TGTGCCAGCAGTGTGGTAGCGGGCACCGGGGAGCTGTTTTTT
CDR3: CASSVVAGTGELFF
J: TRBJ2-2
V: TRBV2
size: NA
D: TRBD2

DNA: TGTGCCAGCAGTGACTGGGACACTGAAGCTTTCTTT
CDR3: CASSDWDTEAFF
J: TRBJ1-1
V: TRBV25-1
size: NA
D: NA

DNA: TGTGCCAGCAGCTCCGGGACAGGGGGCTACACCGGGGAGCTGTTTTTT
CDR3: CASSSGTGGYTGELFF
J: TRBJ2-2
V: TRBV7-9
size: NA
D: TRBD1

DNA: TGTGCCAGCAGTTACTGGGACGGTGCCTACGAGCAGTACTTC
CDR3: CASSYWDGAYEQYF
J: TRBJ2-7
V: TRBV6-6
size: once
D: NA

DNA: TGTGCCAGCAGCGTAGATCCCTCCAGCGGGGGGCCCTACAATGAGCAGTTCTTC
CDR3: CASSVDPSSGGPYNEQFF
J: TRBJ2-1
V: TRBV9
size: NA
D: TRBD2

DNA: TGTGCCAGCAGTTACGGGCCTAATGAGCAGTTCTTC
CDR3: CASSYGPNEQFF
J: TRBJ2-1
V: TRBV6-5
size: NA
D: NA

DNA: TGTGCCAGCAGCGCCCCTGCCCCGGGGGCAACGGACACCGGGGAGCTGTTTTTT
CDR3: CASSAPAPGATDTGELFF
J: TRBJ2-2
V: TRBV9
size: NA
D: NA

DNA: TGTGCCAGCAGGGGGGGAGAGAGCTATGGCTACACCTTC
CDR3: CASRGGESYGYTF
J: TRBJ1-2
V: TRBV27
size: NA
D: NA

DNA: TGCGCCAGCAGCCAACGATGGAGGGAGGCTCTCGGGGGTAGCAATCAGCCCCAGCATTTT
CDR3: CASSQRWREALGGSNQPQHF
J: TRBJ1-5
V: TRBV4-3
size: NA
D: NA

DNA: TGTGCCAGCAGCTTGGGAACAGAATTTAACTATGGCTACACCTTC
CDR3: CASSLGTEFNYGYTF
J: TRBJ1-2
V: TRBV7-9
size: NA
D: NA

DNA: TGTGCCAGTAGTCTGGGACAGGGGGGGACCCAGTACTTC
CDR3: CASSLGQGGTQYF
J: TRBJ2-5
V: TRBV19
size: NA
D: TRBD1

DNA: TGTGCCAGCAGCCAAGGTTATAGCGGGGGGGACTACAATGAGCAGTTCTTC
CDR3: CASSQGYSGGDYNEQFF
J: TRBJ2-1
V: TRBV4-2
size: NA
D: TRBD2

DNA: TGTGCCAGCAGGGAGAGGACAGGGTCTTATTCACCCCTCCACTTT
CDR3: CASRERTGSYSPLHF
J: TRBJ1-6
V: TRBV2
size: NA
D: TRBD1

DNA: TGTGCCAGCAGTGTCCGACAGGGCACAAGGTATACGCAGTATTTT
CDR3: CASSVRQGTRYTQYF
J: TRBJ2-3
V: TRBV25-1
size: once
D: TRBD1

DNA: TGCGCCAGCAGTTTCGTCCAGGGGGCTTACGAGCAGTACTTC
CDR3: CASSFVQGAYEQYF
J: TRBJ2-7
V: TRBV5-1
size: NA
D: TRBD1

DNA: TGTGCCAGCAGTCCCCATGCGTCGGATGAAAAACTGTTTTTT
CDR3: CASSPHASDEKLFF
J: TRBJ1-4
V: TRBV6-5
size: NA
D: NA

DNA: TGTGCCAGCAGCCAAGTGGGCGGGGGTGACACAGATACGCAGTATTTT
CDR3: CASSQVGGGDTDTQYF
J: TRBJ2-3
V: TRBV4-2
size: NA
D: TRBD2

DNA: TGTGCCAGCAGAGGGACGACGCGGCAGTTCTTC
CDR3: CASRGTTRQFF
J: TRBJ2-1
V: TRBV27
size: NA
D: NA